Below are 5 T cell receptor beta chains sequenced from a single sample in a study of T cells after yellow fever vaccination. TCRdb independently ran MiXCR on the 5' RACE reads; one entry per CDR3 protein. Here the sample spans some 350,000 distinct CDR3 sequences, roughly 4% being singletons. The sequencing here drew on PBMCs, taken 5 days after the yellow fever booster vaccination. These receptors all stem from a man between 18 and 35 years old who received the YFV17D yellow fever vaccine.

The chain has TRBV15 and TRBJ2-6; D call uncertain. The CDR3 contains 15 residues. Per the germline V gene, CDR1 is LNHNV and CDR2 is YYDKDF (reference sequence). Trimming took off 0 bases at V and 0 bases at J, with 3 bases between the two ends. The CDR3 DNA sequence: TGTGCCACCAGCAGAGAGGTCTCTGGGGCCAACGTCCTGACTTTC. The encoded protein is CATSREVSGANVLTF.

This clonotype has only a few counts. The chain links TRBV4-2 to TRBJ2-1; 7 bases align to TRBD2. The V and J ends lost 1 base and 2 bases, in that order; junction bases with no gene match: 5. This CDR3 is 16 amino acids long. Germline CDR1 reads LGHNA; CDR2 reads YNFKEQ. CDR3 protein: CASSQVSGTTYNEQFF. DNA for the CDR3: TGTGCCAGCAGCCAAGTCTCGGGGACTACCTACAATGAGCAGTTCTTC.

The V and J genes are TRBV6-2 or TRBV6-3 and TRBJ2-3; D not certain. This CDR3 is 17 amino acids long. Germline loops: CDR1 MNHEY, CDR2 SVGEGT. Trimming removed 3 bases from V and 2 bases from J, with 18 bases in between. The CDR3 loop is CASSYVSWPRDTDTQYF. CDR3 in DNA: TGTGCCAGCAGTTATGTGAGTTGGCCCCGTGACACAGATACGCAGTATTTT.

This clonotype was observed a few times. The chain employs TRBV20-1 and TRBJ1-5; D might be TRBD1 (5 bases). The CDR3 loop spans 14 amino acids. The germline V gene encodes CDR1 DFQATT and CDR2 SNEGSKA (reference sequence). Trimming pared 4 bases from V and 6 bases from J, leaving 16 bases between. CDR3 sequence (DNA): TGCAGTGCTAAGCGCAGGGAAAGATCTCAGCCCCAGCATTTT. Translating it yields CSAKRRERSQPQHF.

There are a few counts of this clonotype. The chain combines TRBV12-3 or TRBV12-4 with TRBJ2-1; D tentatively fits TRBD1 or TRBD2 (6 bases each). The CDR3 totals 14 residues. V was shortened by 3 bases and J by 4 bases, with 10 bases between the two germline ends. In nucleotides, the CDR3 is TGTGCCAGCAGTTTTCAAGGGGGGTACAATGAGCAGTTCTTC. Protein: CASSFQGGYNEQFF.